The next 31 T cell receptor beta chains were all read from a single sample in a study of T cell repertoires in ileal Crohn's disease. Generated by immunoSEQ multiplex PCR, the TCRdb table keeps only in-frame clones and is missing some. The sample holds roughly 5,100 clones; more than 75% are singletons and the top ten take 14% to 15%. The sample consisted of ileal tissue. These receptors were collected from an adult with Crohn's disease.

This rearrangement joins TRBV7-2 to TRBJ2-7; 8 bases agree with TRBD2. CDR1 and CDR2 from the germline V gene are SGHTA and FQGNSA. This CDR3 has 15 residues. The J segment lost 2 bases and the V segment lost 5 bases, leaving 8 bases of the junction unmatched. CDR3: CASSREGPGPYEQYF. The CDR3 bases are TGTGCCAGCAGCCGGGAGGGCCCGGGTCCCTACGAGCAGTACTTC.

This clone was detected only once. The chain carries TRBV7-9 and TRBJ2-1; 9 nucleotides line up with TRBD1. V shed 4 bases and J 4 bases; nucleotides not matched to a gene: 2. The CDR3 has 14 amino acids. Germline V gene sequence: CDR1 SEHNR, CDR2 FQNEAQ (reference sequence). The CDR3 coding sequence is TGTGCCAGCAGCTGGGGACAGGGTTACAATGAGCAGTTCTTC. Encoded protein: CASSWGQGYNEQFF. The whole variable domain, filled in from reference TRBV7-9 and TRBJ2-1, reads DTGVSQNPRHKITKRGQNVTFRCDPISEHNRLYWYRQTLGQGPEFLTYFQNEAQLEKSRLLSDRFSAERPKGSFSTLEIQRTEQGDSAMYLCASSWGQGYNEQFFGPGTRLTVL.

J is TRBJ1-3 and V is TRBV7-6; no firm D call. Germline V gene data show CDR1 as SGHVS and CDR2 as FNYEAQ. This CDR3 comprises 17 residues. The V end was cut by 5 bases, the J end by 0 bases, with 17 bases between. The CDR3 sequence: CASSPTSGTDSGNTIYF. The CDR3 DNA is TGTGCCAGCAGCCCGACTTCGGGCACCGACTCTGGAAACACCATATATTTT.

The chain recombines TRBV6-5 with TRBJ2-1; the D gene is possibly TRBD2 (5 bases). This CDR3 region has 13 residues. The ends were cut back, 6 bases at V and 7 bases at J, with 13 bases in the middle. Looked up from germline, CDR1 is MNHEY and CDR2 is SVGAGI. The CDR3 reads CASSLLGGNEQFF. CDR3 DNA: TGTGCCAGCAGCCTTCTTGGAGGAAATGAGCAGTTCTTC.

J is TRBJ1-1 and V is TRBV5-1; unclear D gene. Germline-derived CDR1 and CDR2 are SGHRS and YFSETQ. The V and J ends lost 4 bases and 0 bases respectively, with 16 bases between them. The CDR3 runs 16 residues. The CDR3 region has the DNA TGCGCCAGCAGCCAACAAGGCCGGAGCATGAACACTGAAGCTTTCTTT. The encoded protein is CASSQQGRSMNTEAFF.

This clone was seen a few times. CDR3 bases: TGTGCCAGCCGGAGGAACAGCTACACCGGGGAGCTGTTTTTT. It encodes CASRRNSYTGELFF. The J gene is TRBJ2-2, the V gene TRBV19, with D possibly matching TRBD2 (5 bases). There are 14 residues in the CDR3. Germline V lookup: CDR1 LNHDA, CDR2 SQIVND (reference sequence). The V and J ends lost 9 bases and 3 bases respectively, with 14 bases between them.

J is TRBJ1-5 and V is TRBV23-1, with TRBD1 as a possible D gene (5 bases). TRBV23-1 is marked as an open reading frame, function uncertain. The CDR3 has 18 amino acids. V lost 4 bases, J lost 7 bases, and 26 bases lay in between. CDR3 sequence reads: CASSRPRLSQYEGQPQHF. DNA for the CDR3: TGCGCCAGCAGTCGACCACGGTTGTCACAGTACGAGGGGCAGCCCCAGCATTTT.

The J gene is TRBJ1-5, the V gene TRBV18; D perhaps matches TRBD1 (6 bases). The V end lost 3 bases, the J end lost 2 bases, and 14 bases lay between the germline ends. The CDR3 contains 16 residues. CDR1 and CDR2 from the germline V gene are KGHSH and LQKENI. CDR3 amino acids: CASSPNRGQGNQPQHF. The CDR3 nucleotides are TGTGCCAGCTCACCCAACCGGGGACAAGGCAATCAGCCCCAGCATTTT.

The chain joins TRBV7-9 to TRBJ1-1; D gene ambiguous. This CDR3 is 13 amino acids long. The V end was cut by 2 bases, the J end by 5 bases, with 9 bases between. Germline CDR1 SEHNR, CDR2 FQNEAQ (reference sequence). The CDR3 DNA is TGTGCCAGCAGCTTAAGCACCTCTACTGAAGCTTTCTTT. Translating gives CASSLSTSTEAFF.

The J gene is TRBJ1-2, the V gene TRBV5-1, with no clear D. V lost 0 bases and J lost 4, with 13 bases in between. This CDR3 has 15 amino acids. Germline V gene sequence: CDR1 SGHRS, CDR2 YFSETQ. The CDR3 spells CASSLAGDSPYGYTF. In DNA form, the CDR3 reads TGCGCCAGCAGCTTGGCCGGGGATTCGCCCTATGGCTACACCTTC.

The chain couples TRBV6-5 to TRBJ1-3; a possible D gene is TRBD1 (5 bases). There are 13 residues in the CDR3. From germline, CDR1 is MNHEY and CDR2 SVGAGI. With 6 bases removed from V and 4 bases from J, the gap between germline ends came to 10 bases. The CDR3 DNA reads as TGTGCCAGCAGGGGGGACTTGGGAAACACCATATATTTT. Its protein product is CASRGDLGNTIYF.

This clone showed up just once. This rearrangement joins TRBV5-6 to TRBJ2-6; D remains ambiguous. The CDR3 spans 15 residues. Trimming took off 4 bases at V and 0 bases at J, with 8 bases between the two ends. Germline V lookup: CDR1 SGHDT, CDR2 YYEEEE. The CDR3: CASSGVSSGANVLTF. The CDR3 DNA follows: TGTGCCAGCAGCGGGGTTAGCTCTGGGGCCAACGTCCTGACTTTC.

The rearrangement joins TRBV27 to TRBJ1-2; tentatively, D is TRBD1 (5 bases). Germline lookup yields CDR1 MNHEY and CDR2 SMNVEV (reference sequence). Trimming stripped 8 bases from V and 4 bases from J, with 23 bases between. This CDR3 spans 16 amino acids. DNA for the CDR3: TGTGCCAGCTCCGGGCCCACCAGGGACCGTCGCTATGGCTACACCTTC. This translates into CASSGPTRDRRYGYTF.

The chain is built from TRBV2 and TRBJ2-7; unclear D gene. The CDR3 spans 12 residues. V lost 7 bases and J lost 2, with 9 bases in between. From germline, CDR1 is SNHLY and CDR2 FYNNEI. The CDR3 sequence: CASTRRAYEQYF. The CDR3 DNA sequence: TGTGCCAGCACTAGACGGGCCTACGAGCAGTACTTC.

The rearrangement uses TRBV29-1 and TRBJ2-7; no clear D. Germline values: CDR1 SQVTM, CDR2 ANQGSEA. The CDR3 extends over 12 amino acids. Deletions cut 5 bases from V and 2 bases from J, with 10 bases between. The CDR3 DNA follows: TGCAGCGTTAGTCTCTTGACCTACGAGCAGTACTTC. Its translation: CSVSLLTYEQYF.

V gene TRBV7-9 combines with J gene TRBJ2-1; D unclear. Between the trimmed V and J ends, which lost 2 bases and 6 bases, there was a span of 11 bases. The length of the CDR3 is 14 residues. Per the germline V gene, CDR1 is SEHNR and CDR2 is FQNEAQ (reference sequence). The CDR3 sequence is CASSLNPQANEQFF. DNA for the CDR3: TGTGCCAGCAGCTTAAATCCGCAGGCCAATGAGCAGTTCTTC.

The chain joins TRBV6-5 to TRBJ1-1; 8 positions match TRBD1. The CDR3 loop spans 13 amino acids. V gave up 6 bases and J gave up 8 bases; unmatched junction bases: 8. CDR1 is MNHEY, CDR2 SVGAGI, per germline. CDR3 amino acids: CASSLDRELEAFF. In nucleotides, the CDR3 is TGTGCCAGCAGCCTGGACAGGGAACTGGAAGCTTTCTTT.

CDR3 region: CASSYPGQGSAEAFF. CDR3 coding DNA: TGTGCCAGCAGTTACCCGGGACAGGGGTCCGCTGAAGCTTTCTTT. The chain couples TRBV6-6 to TRBJ1-1; 10 bases align to TRBD1. Germline V gene lookup returns CDR1 MNHNY and CDR2 SVGAGI (reference sequence). CDR3 length equals 15 residues. V lost 2 bases to trimming and J lost 6 bases; unmatched junction nucleotides: 6.

J is TRBJ1-2 and V is TRBV13, with 8 bases that match TRBD1. Trimming removed 4 bases from V and 8 bases from J; junction bases left unmatched: 15. CDR1 PRHDT and CDR2 FYEKMQ come from the germline V gene (reference sequence). This CDR3 is 16 amino acids long. The CDR3 region is CASSSELGQGDYGYTF. The CDR3 coding sequence is TGTGCCAGCAGCTCAGAACTCGGACAGGGCGATTACGGCTACACCTTC.

The chain combines TRBV19 with TRBJ2-7, with 8 bases fitting TRBD2. This CDR3 region has 15 residues. CDR1 LNHDA and CDR2 SQIVND come from the germline V gene (reference sequence). V was clipped by 6 bases and J by 6 bases; unmatched bases: 13. CDR3 loop: CASSPAGREVVEQYF. CDR3 DNA: TGTGCCAGTAGCCCGGCGGGGCGGGAGGTTGTCGAGCAGTACTTC. Drawing the rest from reference TRBV19 and TRBJ2-7, the complete variable domain is DGGITQSPKYLFRKEGQNVTLSCEQNLNHDAMYWYRQDPGQGLRLIYYSQIVNDFQKGDIAEGYSVSREKKESFPLTVTSAQKNPTAFYLCASSPAGREVVEQYFGPGTRLTVT.

This rearrangement joins TRBV28 to TRBJ1-6, with TRBD1 as a possible D gene (5 bases). CDR1 MDHEN and CDR2 SYDVKM come from the germline V gene. The CDR3 loop spans 17 amino acids. V lost 10 bases and J 6 bases, leaving 25 bases between the germline ends. This CDR3 is CATFTPQPGGANSPLHF. The CDR3 DNA follows: TGTGCCACCTTTACCCCCCAGCCCGGCGGGGCTAATTCACCCCTCCACTTT.

The chain is built from TRBV18 and TRBJ1-1; D is uncertain. Looked up from germline, CDR1 is KGHSH and CDR2 is LQKENI. Trimming took off 0 bases at V and 0 bases at J, with 8 bases between the two ends. There are 15 residues in the CDR3. The CDR3 DNA reads as TGTGCCAGCTCACCACCGACCATCATGAACACTGAAGCTTTCTTT. Residues: CASSPPTIMNTEAFF. Full variable domain (rest looked up from reference TRBV18 and TRBJ1-1): NAGVMQNPRHLVRRRGQEARLRCSPMKGHSHVYWYRQLPEEGLKFMVYLQKENIIDESGMPKERFSAEFPKEGPSILRIQQVVRGDSAAYFCASSPPTIMNTEAFFGQGTRLTVV.

The V gene is TRBV5-1, the J gene TRBJ1-1; D gene unclear. The germline V gene has CDR1 SGHRS and CDR2 YFSETQ. The CDR3 length is 15 residues. Trimming shortened V by 4 bases and J by 0 bases, and 13 bases separated the two germline ends. Written as DNA, the CDR3 is TGCGCCAGCAGCCCCACGGGGAGTTTGAACACTGAAGCTTTCTTT. This translates into CASSPTGSLNTEAFF.

The rearrangement links TRBV5-4 to TRBJ1-4; D unclear. Germline V CDR1 and CDR2: SGHNT, YYREEE (reference sequence). The CDR3 has 13 residues. Trimming left V 4 bases short and J 7 bases short, with 11 bases between. DNA of the CDR3: TGTGCCAGCAGCAGCGGACGGGTTGAAAAACTGTTTTTT. Its translation is CASSSGRVEKLFF.

This chain uses TRBV7-2 with TRBJ2-1, with D possibly being TRBD1 (5 bases). From germline, CDR1 is SGHTA and CDR2 FQGNSA. This CDR3 region has 14 residues. The V and J ends lost 7 bases and 7 bases respectively, with 17 bases between them. The CDR3 DNA follows: TGTGCCAGCACCCTGGGGCGGTCAAAGAATGAGCAGTTCTTC. This codes for CASTLGRSKNEQFF.

This clone was seen only a few times. The chain combines TRBV19 with TRBJ1-1; TRBD1 agrees at 9 bases. The CDR3 contains 16 residues. The germline gives CDR1 LNHDA, CDR2 SQIVND (reference sequence). V shed 4 bases, J shed 2 bases, and the junction held 8 bases outside the gene matches. The CDR3 loop reads CASSTRGQGTNTEAFF. CDR3 bases: TGTGCCAGTAGTACTCGCGGACAGGGGACTAACACTGAAGCTTTCTTT.

The chain carries TRBV18 and TRBJ2-7; 11 positions match TRBD2. V dropped 5 bases and J dropped 4; count of bases not matched to a gene: 4. Germline CDR1 KGHSH, CDR2 LQKENI. CDR3 length equals 14 residues. CDR3 loop: CASSSLAGAYEQYF. The CDR3 DNA reads as TGTGCCAGCTCATCACTAGCGGGAGCATACGAGCAGTACTTC.

The table lists this clone with a few counts. The chain links TRBV29-1 to TRBJ2-5; 7 nucleotides match TRBD1. V trimming: 5 bases; J trimming: 5 bases; junction bases outside the gene matches: 11. The CDR3 spans 14 residues. Germline V lookup: CDR1 SQVTM, CDR2 ANQGSEA. Here the CDR3 reads CSVRLARGPETQYF. The CDR3 DNA sequence: TGCAGCGTTCGATTGGCTAGGGGGCCCGAGACCCAGTACTTC.

The chain joins TRBV14 to TRBJ2-1; TRBD1 aligns across 9 bases. Germline loops: CDR1 SGHDN, CDR2 FVKESK. CDR3 length equals 14 residues. After removal of 3 bases from V and 4 bases from J, the junction contained 1 base not matched to a gene. The CDR3 nucleotides are TGTGCCAGCAGCCAGGGACAGGGATACAATGAGCAGTTCTTC. Protein: CASSQGQGYNEQFF.

This chain connects TRBV6-1 to TRBJ2-1; D is possibly TRBD1 (5 bases). Germline-derived CDR1 and CDR2 are MNHNS and SASEGT. The CDR3 has 14 amino acids. Trimming took 1 base from V and 5 from J, leaving 9 bases between them. The CDR3 reads CASSEEGRHNEQFF. DNA for the CDR3: TGTGCCAGCAGTGAAGAGGGGCGTCACAATGAGCAGTTCTTC.

The chain uses TRBV4-3 and TRBJ2-7; TRBD1 aligns across 7 bases. Germline CDR1 reads LGHNA; CDR2 reads YSLEER. The CDR3 loop spans 14 amino acids. V lost 3 bases to trimming and J lost 6 bases; unmatched junction nucleotides: 8. CDR3 residues: CASSQNLAGGEQYF. CDR3 coding DNA: TGCGCCAGCAGCCAGAACTTGGCAGGGGGCGAGCAGTACTTC.